One and the same sample provided the 25 T cell receptor beta chains below, sequenced in a study of tumor-infiltrating lymphocytes in primary liver carcinoma. Production of TCR beta cDNA used around 460 ng total RNA together with a constant-region primer. Three-round nested multiplex PCR performed with slightly modified ARM-PCR produced the TCR beta libraries. The first two PCR rounds used TRBV1-TRBV30 forward primers with a C-beta reverse primer, roughly 10 cycles each. TCRdb ran MiXCR on the multiplex PCR reads and lists one entry per CDR3 protein. The table has 20,000 or so distinct CDR3 sequences, around 76% seen once; the top ten hold roughly 43%. RNA and DNA were co-extracted from around 18-30 mg of unsorted bulk tissue. Sequenced input: liver tumor tissue from sampling region 1. The sample's subset: tumor region T1, superior pole. The origin of the receptors is a man between 40 and 49 years old with primary liver carcinoma and hepatitis B virus infection.

The rearrangement uses TRBV7-8 and TRBJ2-1; no reliable D call. The CDR3 has 16 amino acids. CDR1 SGHVS and CDR2 FQNEAQ come from the germline V gene. V was shortened by 4 bases and J by 2 bases, with 15 bases between the two germline ends. This CDR3 reads CASSSGFGNTYNEQFF. CDR3 nucleotide sequence: TGTGCCAGCAGCTCTGGCTTCGGCAATACCTACAATGAGCAGTTCTTC.

Regarding this clonotype: An end of the junction does not agree with germline; a read error may underlie this. The chain combines TRBV19 with TRBJ1-1, with a weak D call TRBD1 (5 bases). This CDR3 spans 15 amino acids. The germline V gene encodes CDR1 LNHDA and CDR2 SQIVND (reference sequence). CDR3 DNA: TGTGCCAGTAGTACCCGGGACGGCGACTCCACTGAAGCTATCTTT. It translates to CASSTRDGDSTEAIF.

Of note for this clonotype: Mismatch with germline at one junction end may stem from a read error. This chain uses TRBV11-2 with TRBJ1-4, with 7 bases that match TRBD1. CDR3 length: 15 residues. Germline V gene sequence: CDR1 SGHAT, CDR2 FQNNGV. The CDR3 reads CARSLDRFANEKLFF. DNA for the CDR3: TGTGCCAGAAGCTTGGACAGGTTCGCTAATGAAAAACTGTTTTTT. The full variable domain, rest sourced from reference TRBV11-2 and TRBJ1-4, is EAGVAQSPRYKIIEKRQSVAFWCNPISGHATLYWYQQILGQGPKLLIQFQNNGVVDDSQLPKDRFSAERLKGVDSTLKIQPAKLEDSAVYLCARSLDRFANEKLFFGSGTQLSVL.

This chain connects TRBV11-2 to TRBJ2-2; D is perhaps TRBD2 (5 bases). The CDR3 length is 15 residues. Per the germline V gene, CDR1 is SGHAT and CDR2 is FQNNGV. The germline V and J ends were trimmed by 3 bases and 17 bases, with 25 bases remaining between them. The CDR3 sequence is CASSFGRSNTGEFFF. In DNA, the CDR3 is TGTGCCAGCAGCTTTGGGCGATCGAACACCGGGGAGTTCTTTTTT.

This clonotype was detected ten times or more. The rearrangement joins TRBV7-9 to TRBJ1-1, with a weak D call TRBD1 (5 bases). This CDR3 is built from 13 residues. In germline, CDR1 is SEHNR, CDR2 FQNEAQ (reference sequence). Trimming took off 3 bases at V and 3 bases at J, with 8 bases between the two ends. The CDR3 nucleotides are TGTGCCAGCAGCTTGCAGGGAGACACTGAAGCTTTCTTT. It encodes CASSLQGDTEAFF.

A remark on this clonotype: A junction end diverges from the germline sequence, so it may reflect a read error. The genes are TRBV11-2 and TRBJ2-3; 8 bases are a match to TRBD1. Germline CDR1 reads SGHAT; CDR2 reads FQNNGV. The CDR3 extends over 14 amino acids. CDR3 region: CAGSKEQGADTQYF. The CDR3 nucleotides read TGTGCCGGCAGCAAAGAACAGGGGGCAGATACGCAGTATTTT. Full variable domain (missing parts from reference TRBV11-2 and TRBJ2-3): EAGVAQSPRYKIIEKRQSVAFWCNPISGHATLYWYQQILGQGPKLLIQFQNNGVVDDSQLPKDRFSAERLKGVDSTLKIQPAKLEDSAVYLCAGSKEQGADTQYFGPGTRLTVL.

Turning to this clonotype: A junction end diverges from the germline sequence, so it may reflect a read error. The chain uses TRBV11-2 and TRBJ2-5; the D gene is possibly TRBD2 (6 bases). The CDR3 runs 16 residues. Germline values: CDR1 SGHAT, CDR2 FQNNGV. CDR3 bases: TGTGCCAGCAGCCGAACTCCTGGCTGGGGGGAAGAGACTCAGTACTTC. Protein product: CASSRTPGWGEETQYF.

Remarks on this clonotype: Mismatch with germline at one junction end may stem from a read error. This chain uses TRBV5-1 with TRBJ2-1; D gene uncertain. The CDR3 spans 15 residues. Germline V gene sequence: CDR1 SGHRS, CDR2 YFSETQ. This CDR3 is CASSLVEEPYNEQFF. For the CDR3, the DNA is TGCGCCAGCAGTTTGGTTGAGGAGCCCTACAATGAGCAGTTCTTC.

This clonotype was detected a few times. The CDR3 ends on some other residue instead of the conserved phenylalanine or tryptophan, so this is likely a read error. No DNA is shown, since the ends of the CDR3 on it are uncertain; the CDR3 is the one TCRdb lists. The chain uses TRBV5-4 and TRBJ1-1. The CDR3 extends over 13 residues, inclusive of both ends. CDR1 and CDR2 from the germline V gene are SGHNT and YYREEE (reference sequence). The CDR3 here is CASRSDDGTEAIS.

A word on this clonotype: It is likely a read error, because the conserved phenylalanine at the end of the CDR3 is missing. The DNA is omitted, as the CDR3 cannot be located on it reliably, and the CDR3 follows TCRdb's listing. This sequence joins TRBV4-1 and TRBJ1-2; the table calls TRBD1, which could not be checked here. The CDR3 comprises 14 residues, both ends counted. Germline-derived CDR1 and CDR2 are MGHRA and YSYEKL. CDR3: CASSRGDRNYGNTI.

The V and J genes are TRBV11-2 and TRBJ2-1, with a tentative D call TRBD2 (6 bases). This CDR3 is 14 amino acids long. Germline lookup yields CDR1 SGHAT and CDR2 FQNNGV. CDR3 protein: CASGLRATHNEQFF. CDR3 nucleotides: TGTGCTAGCGGCTTAAGGGCCACACACAATGAGCAGTTCTTC.

Of note for this clonotype: Relative to the germline gene, one junction end is altered; a read error may explain this. CDR3 in amino acids: CAGSHPGLAYEQYF. The CDR3 nucleotides are TGTGCCGGCAGCCATCCGGGACTAGCTTACGAGCAGTATTTC. The chain uses TRBV5-6 and TRBJ2-7, with TRBD2 matching 9 bases. Germline V gives CDR1 SGHDT, CDR2 YYEEEE. The CDR3 contains 14 residues.

To note about this clonotype: At one of its ends the junction is not consistent with the germline gene, which may arise from a read error. The J gene is TRBJ2-1, the V gene TRBV11-2; no reliable D call. Per germline, CDR1 SGHAT and CDR2 FQNNGV. The CDR3 contains 14 residues. This CDR3 reads CASRLYRLVSEQFF. DNA of the CDR3: TGTGCCAGCAGACTATACCGGCTGGTTAGTGAGCAATTCTTC.

A few counts support this clonotype. V is TRBV7-6 and J is TRBJ2-7; D is unresolved. Germline V gives CDR1 SGHVS, CDR2 FNYEAQ. Trimming shortened V by 0 bases and J by 7 bases, and 19 bases separated the two germline ends. The CDR3 consists of 16 residues. CDR3 residues: CASSLATHHLRTEQYF. The CDR3 coding sequence is TGTGCCAGCAGCTTAGCTACCCACCATCTCCGTACGGAGCAGTACTTC.

For this clonotype: One end of the junction varies from germline; a read error may be responsible. The J gene is TRBJ2-1, the V gene TRBV11-2; no firm D call. The length of the CDR3 is 19 residues. The germline CDR1 and CDR2 sequences are SGHAT and FQNNGV. CDR3 nucleotide sequence: TGTGCCGGCAGCTTAGACGGGCGATTCGGCAGGACCCTTTACAATGAGCAGTTCTTC. Protein product: CAGSLDGRFGRTLYNEQFF.

This clonotype was detected a few times. At one boundary the junction diverges from the germline segment, which might be a read error. The V call is TRBV4-1, the J call TRBJ2-1; D remains ambiguous. Germline assignment: CDR1 MGHRA and CDR2 YSYEKL. CDR3 size: 15 residues. The CDR3 sequence: CASSPLCNINNEQFF. The CDR3 DNA reads as TGCGCCAGCAGCCCGCTCTGTAACATCAACAATGAACAGTTCTTC.

As to this clonotype: Lacking the conserved final phenylalanine or tryptophan, this CDR3 likely reflects a read error. The chain combines TRBV28 with TRBJ1-1; D not resolved. In germline, CDR1 is MDHEN, CDR2 SYDVKM. Deletions cut 8 bases from V and 2 bases from J, with 9 bases between. The CDR3 covers 12 residues. The CDR3 nucleotides read TGTGCCAGCGTTCGAGACAACACTGAAGCTTTCATT. Its translation is CASVRDNTEAFI.

The rearrangement uses TRBV11-2 and TRBJ2-7; 7 bases fit TRBD2. Germline CDR1 is SGHAT and CDR2 is FQNNGV. V shed 2 bases, J shed 7 bases, and the junction held 8 bases outside the gene matches. The CDR3 has 14 residues. The DNA for the CDR3 is TGTGCCAGCAGCTTATCTTGGGAGGGGATGGAGCAGTACTTC. Translated, it gives CASSLSWEGMEQYF. The variable domain in full, completed from reference TRBV11-2 and TRBJ2-7, reads EAGVAQSPRYKIIEKRQSVAFWCNPISGHATLYWYQQILGQGPKLLIQFQNNGVVDDSQLPKDRFSAERLKGVDSTLKIQPAKLEDSAVYLCASSLSWEGMEQYFGPGTRLTVT.

This chain joins TRBV11-2 and TRBJ2-1; D not certain. Per germline, CDR1 SGHAT and CDR2 FQNNGV. The CDR3 runs to 14 residues. V lost 6 bases and J 10 bases, leaving 19 bases between the germline ends. The CDR3 DNA reads TGTGCCAGCAGTTTATACGGGCTAGTTAGAGAGCAGTTCTTC. Its protein is CASSLYGLVREQFF.

Points on this clonotype: A read error is likely, as this CDR3 ends without the conserved phenylalanine or tryptophan. The chain combines TRBV30 with TRBJ1-2, with TRBD1 matching over 7 bases. V shed 2 bases and J 3 bases; nucleotides not matched to a gene: 9. Germline lookup yields CDR1 GTSNPN and CDR2 SVGIG (reference sequence). CDR3 length: 15 amino acids. The CDR3 reads CAWSKGTALDYGYTL. DNA for the CDR3: TGTGCCTGGAGTAAAGGGACAGCCCTAGACTATGGCTACACCCTC.

This clonotype showed up just once. Its ends do not fully match the called genes, so a read error is possible. The chain carries TRBV11-2 and TRBJ1-1; possible D gene TRBD1, 6 bases. The CDR3 consists of 16 residues. Germline CDR1 reads SGHAT; CDR2 reads FQNNGV. The CDR3 bases are TGTACCAGCAGCCCATCCAGGGGCTTGGTGATCACTGAAGCTTTCTTT. Translating gives CTSSPSRGLVITEAFF.

On this clonotype: A much larger clone differs by one base, so this may be a read error. CDR3 sequence: CSASRTPIEQFF. CDR3 sequence (DNA): TGCAGTGCTAGTAGGACTCCCATCGAGCAGTTCTTC. This rearrangement joins TRBV20-1 to TRBJ2-1, with TRBD2 as a possible D gene (5 bases). The V end was cut by 3 bases, the J end by 10 bases, with 13 bases between. The germline CDR1 and CDR2 sequences are DFQATT and SNEGSKA (reference sequence). The CDR3 runs to 12 residues.

A remark on this clonotype: One end of the junction does not line up with germline, which may come from a read error. The chain carries TRBV29-1 and TRBJ2-3, with D possibly matching TRBD2 (5 bases). CDR3 length equals 15 residues. From germline, CDR1 is SQVTM and CDR2 ANQGSEA. The CDR3, as DNA: TGCAGCGTTGAATTTGTGGCAGGACTTATAGATGCGCAGTATTTT. Translated: CSVEFVAGLIDAQYF.

With respect to this clonotype: One end of the junction does not line up with germline, which may come from a read error. The chain is built from TRBV11-2 and TRBJ1-1, with D hard to call. The CDR3 has 14 residues. Germline V gene sequence: CDR1 SGHAT, CDR2 FQNNGV. CDR3 bases: TGTGCCAGCATTGGTGGCACGGTGAACACTGAAGCTTTCTTC. Encoded protein: CASIGGTVNTEAFF.

This clonotype was seen only a few times. CDR3 DNA: TGTGCCAGCAGTAGACAGGGGCGGAGCACGGATACGCAGCATTTT. This gives the protein CASSRQGRSTDTQHF. The genes are TRBV6-5 and TRBJ2-3; 8 positions agree with TRBD1. The tail of the sequence fits TRBJ1-5 better, so the J call may be wrong. Germline CDR1 reads MNHEY; CDR2 reads SVGAGI. The CDR3 loop spans 15 amino acids.